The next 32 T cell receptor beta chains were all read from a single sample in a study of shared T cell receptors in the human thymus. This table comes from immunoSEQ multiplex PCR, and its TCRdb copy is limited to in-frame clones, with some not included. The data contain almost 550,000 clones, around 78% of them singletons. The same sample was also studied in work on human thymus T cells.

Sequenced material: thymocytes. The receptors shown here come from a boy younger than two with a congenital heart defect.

This chain's CDR3 is CASRTGSTDTQYF. In DNA form, the CDR3 reads TGTGCCAGTCGGACAGGCAGCACAGATACGCAGTATTTT. The V call is TRBV27, the J call TRBJ2-3, with 7 bases aligning to TRBD1. The CDR3 loop spans 13 amino acids. The ends lost 9 bases at V and 0 bases at J; junction bases unmatched: 3. Germline V gene data show CDR1 as MNHEY and CDR2 as SMNVEV (reference sequence).

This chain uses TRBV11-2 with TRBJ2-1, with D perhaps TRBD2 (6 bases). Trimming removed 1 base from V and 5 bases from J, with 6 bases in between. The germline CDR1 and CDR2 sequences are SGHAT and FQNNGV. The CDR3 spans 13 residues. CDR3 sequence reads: CASSLGGDNEQFF. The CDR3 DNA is TGTGCCAGCAGCTTAGGGGGGGACAATGAGCAGTTCTTC.

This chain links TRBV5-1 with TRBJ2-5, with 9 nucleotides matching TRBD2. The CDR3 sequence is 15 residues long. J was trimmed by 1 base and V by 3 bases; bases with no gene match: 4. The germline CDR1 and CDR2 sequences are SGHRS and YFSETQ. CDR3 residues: CASSSSSGSQETQYF. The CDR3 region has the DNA TGCGCCAGCAGCTCCAGTAGCGGGAGCCAAGAGACCCAGTACTTC.

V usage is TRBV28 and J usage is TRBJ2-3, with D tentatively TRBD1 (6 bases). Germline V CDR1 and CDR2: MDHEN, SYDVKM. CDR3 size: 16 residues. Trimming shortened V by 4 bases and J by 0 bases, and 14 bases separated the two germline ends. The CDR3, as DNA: TGTGCCAGCAGTTCGTACGACAGGCCAAGCACAGATACGCAGTATTTT. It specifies CASSSYDRPSTDTQYF.

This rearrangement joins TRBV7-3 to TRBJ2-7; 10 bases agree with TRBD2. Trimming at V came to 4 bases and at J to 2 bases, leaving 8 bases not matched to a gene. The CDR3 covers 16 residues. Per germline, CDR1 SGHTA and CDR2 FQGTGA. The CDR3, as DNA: TGTGCCAGCAGCTCCGCCGGGACTAGCGCAACCTACGAGCAGTACTTC. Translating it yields CASSSAGTSATYEQYF.

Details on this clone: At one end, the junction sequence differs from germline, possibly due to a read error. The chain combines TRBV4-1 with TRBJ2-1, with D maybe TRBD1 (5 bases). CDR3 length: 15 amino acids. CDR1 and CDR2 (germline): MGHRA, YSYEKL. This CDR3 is CASSKEGSRERGQFF. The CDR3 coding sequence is TGCGCCAGCAGCAAAGAAGGTAGCAGGGAAAGAGGGCAGTTCTTC.

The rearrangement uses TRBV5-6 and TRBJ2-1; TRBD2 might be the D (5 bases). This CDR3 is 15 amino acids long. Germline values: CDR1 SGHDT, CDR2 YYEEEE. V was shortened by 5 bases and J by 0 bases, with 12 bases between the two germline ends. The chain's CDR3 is CASRSDSGSYNEQFF. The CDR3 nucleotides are TGTGCCAGCAGGTCGGACTCTGGCTCCTACAATGAGCAGTTCTTC.

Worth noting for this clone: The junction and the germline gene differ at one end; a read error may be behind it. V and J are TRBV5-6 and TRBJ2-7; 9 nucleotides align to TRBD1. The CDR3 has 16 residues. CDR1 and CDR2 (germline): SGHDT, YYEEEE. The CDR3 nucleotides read TGTGCCAGCAGCACCGCCGGGACAGGGTGGGTCTACGGGCAGTACTTC. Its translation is CASSTAGTGWVYGQYF. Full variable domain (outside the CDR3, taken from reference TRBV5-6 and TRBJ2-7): DAGVTQSPTHLIKTRGQQVTLRCSPKSGHDTVSWYQQALGQGPQFIFQYYEEEERQRGNFPDRFSGHQFPNYSSELNVNALLLGDSALYLCASSTAGTGWVYGQYFGPGTRLTVT.

CDR3 nucleotides: TGTGCTAGTGGTTGCAACCTAGCCGGCGAGCAGTACTTC. It yields the protein CASGCNLAGEQYF. J is TRBJ2-7 and V is TRBV12-5; perhaps TRBD2 as D (5 bases). The length of the CDR3 is 13 residues. Trimming stripped 4 bases from V and 6 bases from J, with 13 bases between. Germline CDR1 is LGHNT and CDR2 is FRNRAP.

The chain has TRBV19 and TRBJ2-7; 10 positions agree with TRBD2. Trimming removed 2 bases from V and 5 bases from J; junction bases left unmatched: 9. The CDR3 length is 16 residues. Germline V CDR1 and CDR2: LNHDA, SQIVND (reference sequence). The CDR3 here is CASSIQLAGRADEQYF. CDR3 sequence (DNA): TGTGCCAGTAGTATACAACTAGCGGGAAGGGCGGACGAGCAGTACTTC.

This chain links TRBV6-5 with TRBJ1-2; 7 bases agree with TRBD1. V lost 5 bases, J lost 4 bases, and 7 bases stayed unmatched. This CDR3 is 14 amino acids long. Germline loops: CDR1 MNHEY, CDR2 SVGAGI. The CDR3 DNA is TGTGCCAGCAGTGCCACGACAGGGACCTATGGCTACACCTTC. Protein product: CASSATTGTYGYTF.

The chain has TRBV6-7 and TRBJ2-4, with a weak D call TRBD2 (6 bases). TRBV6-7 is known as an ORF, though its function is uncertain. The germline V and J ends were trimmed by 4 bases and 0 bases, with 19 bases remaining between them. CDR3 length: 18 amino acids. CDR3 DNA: TGTGCCAGCAGTTCCGTCGGGAGAGCGCTCCTAGCCAAAAACATTCAGTACTTC. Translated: CASSSVGRALLAKNIQYF.

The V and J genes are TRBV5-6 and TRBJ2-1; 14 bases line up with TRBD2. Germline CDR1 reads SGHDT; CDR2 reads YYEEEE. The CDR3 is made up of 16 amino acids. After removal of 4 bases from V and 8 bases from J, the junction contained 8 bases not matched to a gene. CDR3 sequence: CASSQTSGRAFDEQFF. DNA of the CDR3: TGTGCCAGCAGCCAGACTAGCGGGAGGGCCTTCGATGAGCAGTTCTTC. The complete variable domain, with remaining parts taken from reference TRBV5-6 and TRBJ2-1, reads DAGVTQSPTHLIKTRGQQVTLRCSPKSGHDTVSWYQQALGQGPQFIFQYYEEEERQRGNFPDRFSGHQFPNYSSELNVNALLLGDSALYLCASSQTSGRAFDEQFFGPGTRLTVL.

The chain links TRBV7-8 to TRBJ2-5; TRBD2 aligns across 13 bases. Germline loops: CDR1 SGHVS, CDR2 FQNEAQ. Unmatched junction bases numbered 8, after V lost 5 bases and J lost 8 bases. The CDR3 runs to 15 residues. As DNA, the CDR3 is TGTGCCAGCAGCCTACAAACTAGCGGGAGGGCTACCCAGTACTTC. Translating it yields CASSLQTSGRATQYF.

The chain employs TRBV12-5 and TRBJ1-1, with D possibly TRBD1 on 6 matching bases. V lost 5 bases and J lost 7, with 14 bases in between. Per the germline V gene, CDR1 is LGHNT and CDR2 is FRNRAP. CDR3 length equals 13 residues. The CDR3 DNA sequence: TGTGCTAGTGGTCCCCGACAGGATATTGAAGCTTTCTTT. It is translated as CASGPRQDIEAFF.

The CDR3 loop is CASSESIGQGNSGNTIYF. DNA for the CDR3: TGCGCCAGCAGTGAGTCGATAGGGCAGGGAAACTCTGGAAACACCATATATTTT. The chain recombines TRBV10-1 with TRBJ1-3; D might be TRBD1 (5 bases). Germline CDR1 reads WNHNN; CDR2 reads SYGVQD (reference sequence). The V end lost 0 bases, the J end lost 0 bases, and 15 bases lay between the germline ends. This CDR3 has 18 residues.

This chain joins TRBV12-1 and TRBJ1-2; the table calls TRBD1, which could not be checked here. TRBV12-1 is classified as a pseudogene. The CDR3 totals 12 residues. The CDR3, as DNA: TGTGCCAGCAGACTCAGGGGTTGTGGCTACACCTTC. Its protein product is CASRLRGCGYTF.

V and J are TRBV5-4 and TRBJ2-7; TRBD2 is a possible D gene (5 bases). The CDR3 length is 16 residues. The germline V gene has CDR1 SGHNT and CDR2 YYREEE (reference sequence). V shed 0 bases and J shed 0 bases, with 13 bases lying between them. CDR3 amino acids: CASSLGIGRDSYEQYF. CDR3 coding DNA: TGTGCCAGCAGCTTGGGAATTGGACGGGACTCCTACGAGCAGTACTTC.

CDR3 sequence reads: CASSLTVDRHNQPQHF. The CDR3 coding sequence is TGTGCCAGCAGCTTAACGGTGGACAGGCACAATCAGCCCCAGCATTTT. The chain recombines TRBV7-2 with TRBJ1-5; 7 bases align to TRBD1. There are 16 residues in the CDR3. Germline V gene lookup returns CDR1 SGHTA and CDR2 FQGNSA. V lost 2 bases and J lost 3; bases outside the gene matches: 7. Together with reference TRBV7-2 and TRBJ1-5, the CDR3 gives the full variable domain: GAGVSQSPSNKVTEKGKDVELRCDPISGHTALYWYRQSLGQGLEFLIYFQGNSAPDKSGLPSDRFSAERTGGSVSTLTIQRTQQEDSAVYLCASSLTVDRHNQPQHFGDGTRLSIL.

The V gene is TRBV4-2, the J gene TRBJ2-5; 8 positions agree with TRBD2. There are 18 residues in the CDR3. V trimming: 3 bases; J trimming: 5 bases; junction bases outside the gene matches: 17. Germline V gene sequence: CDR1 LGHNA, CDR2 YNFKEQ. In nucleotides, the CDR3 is TGTGCCAGCAGCCATAAAACCCGAAGCGGGAGCTTAGGGGAGACCCAGTACTTC. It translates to CASSHKTRSGSLGETQYF.

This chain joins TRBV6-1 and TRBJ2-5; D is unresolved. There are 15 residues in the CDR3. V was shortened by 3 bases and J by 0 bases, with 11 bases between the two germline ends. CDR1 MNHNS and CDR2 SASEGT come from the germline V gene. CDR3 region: CASSEWRQNQETQYF. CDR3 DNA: TGTGCCAGCAGTGAGTGGCGGCAGAACCAAGAGACCCAGTACTTC.

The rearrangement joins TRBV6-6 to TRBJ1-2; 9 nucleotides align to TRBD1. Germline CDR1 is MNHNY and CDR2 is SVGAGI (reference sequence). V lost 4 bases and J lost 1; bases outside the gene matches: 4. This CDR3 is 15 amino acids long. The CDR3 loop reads CASSWGQGGNYGYTF. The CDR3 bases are TGTGCCAGCAGTTGGGGACAGGGTGGTAACTATGGCTACACCTTC.

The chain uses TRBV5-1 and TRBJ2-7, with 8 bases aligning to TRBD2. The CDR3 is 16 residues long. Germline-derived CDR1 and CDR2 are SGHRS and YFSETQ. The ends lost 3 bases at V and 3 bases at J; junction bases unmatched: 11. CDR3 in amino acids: CASSSAPGAGDYEQYF. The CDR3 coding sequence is TGCGCCAGCAGCTCCGCCCCGGGAGCGGGAGACTACGAGCAGTACTTC.

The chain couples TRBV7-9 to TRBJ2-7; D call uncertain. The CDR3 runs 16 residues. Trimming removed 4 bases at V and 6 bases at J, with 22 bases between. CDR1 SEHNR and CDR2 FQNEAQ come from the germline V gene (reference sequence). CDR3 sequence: CASSCVKWANQSEQYF. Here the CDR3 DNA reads TGTGCCAGCAGCTGCGTGAAGTGGGCTAATCAGTCCGAGCAGTACTTC.

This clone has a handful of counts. CDR3 in amino acids: CASSSLPGQGEHEQYF. The CDR3 region has the DNA TGTGCCAGCAGTTCGCTCCCGGGACAGGGTGAACACGAGCAGTACTTC. This chain links TRBV28 with TRBJ2-7, with 9 bases that match TRBD1. The CDR3 contains 16 residues. Germline lookup yields CDR1 MDHEN and CDR2 SYDVKM. After removal of 4 bases from V and 5 bases from J, the junction contained 12 bases not matched to a gene.

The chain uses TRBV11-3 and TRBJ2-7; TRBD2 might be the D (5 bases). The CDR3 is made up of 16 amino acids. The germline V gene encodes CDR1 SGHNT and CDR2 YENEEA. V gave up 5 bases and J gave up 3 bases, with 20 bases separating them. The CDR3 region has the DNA TGTGCCAGCAGCCCCGACACCGGGCTAGCAGACTACGAGCAGTACTTC. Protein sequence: CASSPDTGLADYEQYF.

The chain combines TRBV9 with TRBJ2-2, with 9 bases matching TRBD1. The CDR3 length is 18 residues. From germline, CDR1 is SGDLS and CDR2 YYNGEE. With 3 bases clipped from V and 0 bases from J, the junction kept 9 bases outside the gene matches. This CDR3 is CASSASGRQGANTGELFF. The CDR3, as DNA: TGTGCCAGCAGCGCCTCAGGGAGACAGGGGGCGAACACCGGGGAGCTGTTTTTT.

Here the CDR3 reads CSVEDLPSGSSEQFF. The CDR3 DNA reads as TGCAGCGTTGAAGATCTCCCTAGCGGGAGTAGTGAGCAGTTCTTC. V is TRBV29-1 and J is TRBJ2-1, with 10 nucleotides matching TRBD2. This CDR3 is 15 amino acids long. Germline V gene data show CDR1 as SQVTM and CDR2 as ANQGSEA. V gave up 0 bases and J gave up 9 bases; unmatched junction bases: 8.

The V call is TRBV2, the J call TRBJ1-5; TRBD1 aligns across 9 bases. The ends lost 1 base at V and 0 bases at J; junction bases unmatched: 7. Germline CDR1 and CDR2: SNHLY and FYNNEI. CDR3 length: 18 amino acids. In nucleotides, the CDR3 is TGTGCCAGCAGTGAAGAGACAGGGGGGGTAAATAGCAATCAGCCCCAGCATTTT. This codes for CASSEETGGVNSNQPQHF.

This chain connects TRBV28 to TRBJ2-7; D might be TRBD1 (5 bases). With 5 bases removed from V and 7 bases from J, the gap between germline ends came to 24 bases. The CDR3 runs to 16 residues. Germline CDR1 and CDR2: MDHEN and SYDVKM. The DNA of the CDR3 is TGTGCCAGCAGTCCCGGCGACAAAGGGGCGTCGGATGAGCAGTACTTC. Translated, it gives CASSPGDKGASDEQYF.

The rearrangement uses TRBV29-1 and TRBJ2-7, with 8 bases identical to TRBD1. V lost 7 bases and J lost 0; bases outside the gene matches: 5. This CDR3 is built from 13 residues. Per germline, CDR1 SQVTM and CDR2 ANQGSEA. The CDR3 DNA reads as TGCAGCGCGACAGGGGAACCCTCCTACGAGCAGTACTTC. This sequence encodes CSATGEPSYEQYF.

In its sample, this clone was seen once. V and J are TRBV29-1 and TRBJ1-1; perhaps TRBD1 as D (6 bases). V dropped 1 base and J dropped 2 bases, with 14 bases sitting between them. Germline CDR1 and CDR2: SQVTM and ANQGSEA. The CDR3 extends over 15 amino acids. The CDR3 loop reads CSVEGQGLKNTEAFF. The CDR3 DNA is TGCAGCGTTGAAGGGCAGGGGCTAAAAAACACTGAAGCTTTCTTT.